This T cell receptor (beta chain) was documented in a study of T cell repertoires in ileal Crohn's disease. Clones were read by immunoSEQ multiplex PCR, and TCRdb kept only the in-frame ones, dropping some. This sample has some 8,000 clones; around 84% occur once, and the top ten carry over 10%. CDR1 is SGHTA, CDR2 FQGNSA, per germline. V gave up 6 bases and J gave up 9 bases; unmatched junction bases: 9. CDR3 size: 15 residues. V is TRBV7-2 and J is TRBJ2-1, with TRBD2 matching over 12 bases. The sequencing input was ileal tissue. The sequence was obtained from an adult with Crohn's disease. CDR3 DNA sequence: TGTGCCAGCAGACGGTCGACTAGCGGGAGCAGTGAGCAGTTCTTC. Its protein is CASRRSTSGSSEQFF.